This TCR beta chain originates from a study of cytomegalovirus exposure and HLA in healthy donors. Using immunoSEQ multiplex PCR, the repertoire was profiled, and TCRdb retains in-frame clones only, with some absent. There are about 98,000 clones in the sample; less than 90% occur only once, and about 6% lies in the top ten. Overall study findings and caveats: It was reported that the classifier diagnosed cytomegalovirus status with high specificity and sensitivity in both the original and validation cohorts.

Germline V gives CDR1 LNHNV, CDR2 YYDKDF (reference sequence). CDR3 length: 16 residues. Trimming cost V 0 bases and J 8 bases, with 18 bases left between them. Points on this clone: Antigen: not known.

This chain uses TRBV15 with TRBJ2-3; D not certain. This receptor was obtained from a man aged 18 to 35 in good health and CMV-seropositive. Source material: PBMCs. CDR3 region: CATSRDAPITPGTQYF. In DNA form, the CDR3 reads TGTGCCACCAGCAGAGATGCCCCTATCACCCCAGGTACGCAGTATTTT.